Below, one TCR beta chain is given with its context. The source of the sample is a study of blood T cell repertoires in COVID-19. Study-wide background: In each case, the material was cDNA or gDNA derived from T cells, B-cell-depleted T cells, or PBMCs.

Adults between about 18 and 95 years of age took part from about two dozen US areas. Participant reports of clinical history set cohort assignment. Per the original data handling: By means of reference gene primer amplification, nucleated cell counts were estimated. Clones were read by immunoSEQ multiplex PCR, and TCRdb kept only the in-frame ones, dropping some. The DNA was the basis for D and trimming; V, J and clone size are from that table. The sample contains 150,000 to 200,000 clones, approximately 80% of which appear only once. This CDR3 is 13 amino acids long. Trimming stripped 2 bases from V and 0 bases from J, with 4 bases between. Germline values: CDR1 WSHSY, CDR2 SAAADI.

The chain has TRBV10-2 and TRBJ1-2; D unresolved. The TCR comes from a woman aged 55 to 70 who had recovered from COVID-19. Sequencing input: PBMCs or T cells enriched from blood (not recorded which). The CDR3 loop reads CASSEDTNYGYTF. Written as DNA, the CDR3 is TGCGCCAGCAGTGAGGACACTAACTATGGCTACACCTTC.